The next 9 T cell receptor beta chains were all read from a single sample in a study of CD8 T cells in Susac syndrome (dated by TCRdb to between 2017 and 2020). Library creation used the immunoSEQ multiplex PCR assay. RNA was extracted with the RNeasy kit and 0.5 to 1 ug was reverse transcribed using random hexamers. The public reads were reanalyzed by TCRdb: fastp trimming at Q25, MiXCR alignment, in-frame beta chains only. Every distinct CDR3 protein forms one entry, paired with its most common genes and DNA. The sample table contains about 240,000 distinct CDR3 sequences; only one count was recorded for almost 97% of them. Clones ranked in the top ten supply approximately 0.094% of the sample. The sequenced sample consisted of CD4+ T cells from PBMCs. Receptors originate from a human donor with Susac syndrome.

V and J are TRBV7-2 and TRBJ2-7; TRBD2 agrees at 12 bases. The V gene's germline CDR1 is SGHTA and CDR2 FQGNSA. This CDR3 has 16 amino acids. Losses at the gene ends were 5 bases for V and 4 bases for J; bases not matched to a gene: 9. CDR3 nucleotide sequence: TGTGCCAGCAGCCCCCTAGCGACTAGCGGGAGATACGAGCAGTACTTC. Translating it yields CASSPLATSGRYEQYF.

The chain is built from TRBV7-6 and TRBJ2-1; 11 bases are shared with TRBD2. V lost 5 bases and J lost 0; bases outside the gene matches: 12. Germline values: CDR1 SGHVS, CDR2 FNYEAQ. The CDR3 has 19 residues. DNA for the CDR3: TGTGCCAGCAGCCCCCCGCCCGGGACTAGCGGAAGCTCCTACAATGAGCAGTTCTTC. Translated, it gives CASSPPPGTSGSSYNEQFF. Drawing the rest from reference TRBV7-6 and TRBJ2-1, the complete variable domain is GAGVSQSPRYKVTKRGQDVALRCDPISGHVSLYWYRQALGQGPEFLTYFNYEAQQDKSGLPNDRFSAERPEGSISTLTIQRTEQRDSAMYRCASSPPPGTSGSSYNEQFFGPGTRLTVL.

The rearrangement uses TRBV7-6 and TRBJ2-7, with 15 bases that match TRBD2. Per germline, CDR1 SGHVS and CDR2 FNYEAQ. The length of the CDR3 is 15 residues. After removal of 0 bases from V and 7 bases from J, the junction contained 1 base not matched to a gene. In DNA form, the CDR3 reads TGTGCCAGCAGCTTAGCTGGACTAGCGGGAGGGGAGCAGTACTTC. Protein product: CASSLAGLAGGEQYF.

The V call is TRBV29-1, the J call TRBJ2-1; TRBD1 matches 8 bases. This CDR3 comprises 15 residues. Germline CDR1 is SQVTM and CDR2 is ANQGSEA. Trimming took 4 bases from V and 2 from J; bases not matched to a gene: 7. CDR3 in DNA: TGCAGCGTTGCGTACAGGGGGTCTACCTACAATGAGCAGTTCTTC. This codes for CSVAYRGSTYNEQFF.

This chain links TRBV20-1 with TRBJ2-5; the D is unclear. CDR1 and CDR2 from the germline V gene are DFQATT and SNEGSKA (reference sequence). This CDR3 has 14 residues. V lost 6 bases to trimming and J lost 5 bases, with 19 bases between them. The CDR3 coding sequence is TGCAGTGCCACGGTGGGTTCTTTCGGCGAGACCCAGTACTTC. Its translation is CSATVGSFGETQYF.

This chain connects TRBV19 to TRBJ2-3, with TRBD2 matching over 8 bases. This CDR3 is 15 amino acids long. V shed 7 bases, J shed 2 bases, and the junction held 8 bases outside the gene matches. Per germline, CDR1 LNHDA and CDR2 SQIVND (reference sequence). The CDR3 coding sequence is TGTGCCAGTACCCCTAGCGGGCCCCTCACAGATACGCAGTATTTT. Translation gives CASTPSGPLTDTQYF.

This chain uses TRBV18 with TRBJ2-5; the match to TRBD1 covers 9 bases. V lost 3 bases and J lost 3; bases outside the gene matches: 8. Germline assignment: CDR1 KGHSH and CDR2 LQKENI. The CDR3 contains 16 residues. The CDR3 bases are TGTGCCAGCTCACCGGGACAGGGTCTGTCAAAAGAGACCCAGTACTTC. It codes for CASSPGQGLSKETQYF.

V and J are TRBV11-2 and TRBJ2-5, with D possibly being TRBD1 (5 bases). Trimming cost V 5 bases and J 1 base, with 11 bases left between them. CDR3 size: 14 residues. Germline-derived CDR1 and CDR2 are SGHAT and FQNNGV. CDR3 sequence reads: CASSVRQTQETQYF. The CDR3 bases are TGTGCCAGCAGCGTACGACAGACCCAAGAGACCCAGTACTTC. The variable domain in full, completed from reference TRBV11-2 and TRBJ2-5, reads EAGVAQSPRYKIIEKRQSVAFWCNPISGHATLYWYQQILGQGPKLLIQFQNNGVVDDSQLPKDRFSAERLKGVDSTLKIQPAKLEDSAVYLCASSVRQTQETQYFGPGTRLLVL.

The rearrangement uses TRBV27 and TRBJ2-7; D may correspond to TRBD1 or TRBD2 (6 bases each). Germline-derived CDR1 and CDR2 are MNHEY and SMNVEV (reference sequence). Trimming took 2 bases from V and 6 from J, leaving 17 bases between them. The CDR3 has 15 amino acids. This CDR3 is CASSLEGGLGSEQYF. CDR3 bases: TGTGCCAGCAGTTTAGAGGGGGGCTTGGGGAGCGAGCAGTACTTC.